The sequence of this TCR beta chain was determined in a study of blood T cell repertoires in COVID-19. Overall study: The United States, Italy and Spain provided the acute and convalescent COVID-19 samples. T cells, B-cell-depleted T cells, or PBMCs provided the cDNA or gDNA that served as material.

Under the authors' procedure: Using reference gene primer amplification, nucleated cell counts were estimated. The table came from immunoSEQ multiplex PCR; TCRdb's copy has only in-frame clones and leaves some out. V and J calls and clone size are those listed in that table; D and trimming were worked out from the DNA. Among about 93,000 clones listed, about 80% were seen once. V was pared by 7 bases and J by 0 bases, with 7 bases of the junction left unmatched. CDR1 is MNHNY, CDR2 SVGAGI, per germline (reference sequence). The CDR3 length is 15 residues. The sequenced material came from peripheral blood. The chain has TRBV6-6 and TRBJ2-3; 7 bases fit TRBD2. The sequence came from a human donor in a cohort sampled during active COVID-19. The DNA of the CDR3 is TGTGCCAGCACCTCCTCTAGCGGAAGCACAGATACGCAGTATTTT. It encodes CASTSSSGSTDTQYF.